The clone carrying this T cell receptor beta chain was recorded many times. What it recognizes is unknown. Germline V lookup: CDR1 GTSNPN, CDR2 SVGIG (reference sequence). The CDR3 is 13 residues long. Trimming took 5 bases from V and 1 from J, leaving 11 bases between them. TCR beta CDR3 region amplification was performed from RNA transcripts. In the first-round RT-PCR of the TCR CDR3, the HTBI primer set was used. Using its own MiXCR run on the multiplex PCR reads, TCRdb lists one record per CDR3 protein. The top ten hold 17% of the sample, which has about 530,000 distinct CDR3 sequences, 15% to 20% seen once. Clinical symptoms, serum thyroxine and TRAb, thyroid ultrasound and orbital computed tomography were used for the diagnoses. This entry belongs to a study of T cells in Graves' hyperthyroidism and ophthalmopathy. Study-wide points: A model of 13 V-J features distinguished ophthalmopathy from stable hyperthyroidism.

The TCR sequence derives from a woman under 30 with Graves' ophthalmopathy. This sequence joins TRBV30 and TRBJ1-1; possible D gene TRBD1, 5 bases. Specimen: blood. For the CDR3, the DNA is TGTGCCTGGGGCCGGACACCGAACACTGAAGCTTTCTTT. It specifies CAWGRTPNTEAFF.